Below, 30 T cell receptor gamma chains from the same sample are listed, as sequenced in a study of gamma delta lymphoproliferative disorders and STAT genes. Sequencing used genomic DNA taken from PBMCs of patients and controls. TCRdb reanalyzed the multiplex PCR reads using CATT. The table includes 5,100 or so gamma-chain clones, over 7.5% detected once. Sequenced sample: blood. The receptors were sampled from a human donor in good health.

By share, this clone counts as large. The chain is built from TRGV10 and TRGJP2. TCRdb records no J gene; here it was assigned by comparing the DNA to germline. TRGV10 falls under the ORF class, with uncertain function. This CDR3 comprises 13 residues. With V trimmed by 8 bases and J by 10 bases, 11 bases remained unmatched. CDR3 in amino acids: CAAWDYKIWIKTF. CDR3 in DNA: TGTGCTGCGTGGGATTATAAGATTTGGATCAAGACGTTT.

Judged by abundance, this clone is medium-sized (0.01 to 0.1%). The chain joins TRGV8 to TRGJP1. TCRdb supplies no J gene; here it was assigned by aligning the nucleotide sequence to germline. The CDR3 spans 17 residues. Germline assignment: CDR1 VENAVY and CDR2 YDSYNSRV. V was clipped by 4 bases and J by 0 bases; unmatched bases: 11. CDR3 in amino acids: CATWEGGPYTTGWFKIF. The CDR3 DNA reads as TGTGCCACCTGGGAGGGGGGTCCTTATACCACTGGTTGGTTCAAGATATTT.

This clone was detected ten times or more. The rearrangement joins TRGV8 to TRGJ1 or TRGJ2. The J gene is not listed in TCRdb, so it was assigned here from a DNA match to germline. The CDR3 is made up of 14 amino acids. CDR1 is VENAVY and CDR2 is YDSYNSRV in the germline V gene. V shed 1 base, J shed 5 bases, and the junction held 8 bases outside the gene matches. CDR3 sequence reads: CATWDSRQDYKKLF. CDR3 DNA: TGTGCCACCTGGGATAGTAGACAGGATTATAAGAAACTCTTT.

Sample share makes this clone medium-sized. This chain joins TRGV10 and TRGJ1 or TRGJ2. No J gene is reported in TCRdb; it was inferred here by comparing the DNA with germline. TRGV10 is placed among ORFs of uncertain function. This CDR3 is 16 amino acids long. J lost 3 bases, V lost 8 bases, and 17 bases had no gene match. The CDR3 reads CAAWGTPLWPYYKKLF. In DNA form, the CDR3 reads TGTGCTGCGTGGGGTACTCCCCTCTGGCCTTATTATAAGAAACTCTTT.

This clone has a count of ten or more. The J gene is TRGJ1 or TRGJ2, the V gene TRGV4. The J gene, not given by TCRdb, was assigned here from a germline match of the nucleotide sequence. Germline lookup yields CDR1 EGSTGY and CDR2 YDSYTSSV. The V gene end was trimmed by 0 bases and the J gene end by 7 bases; junction bases not matched to a gene: 6. This CDR3 is built from 13 residues. As DNA, the CDR3 is TGTGCCACCTGGGATGGGCATCGGTATAAGAAACTCTTT. This gives the protein CATWDGHRYKKLF.

Concerning this clone itself: The DNA is omitted, as the CDR3 cannot be located on it reliably, and the CDR3 follows TCRdb's listing. The V gene call is TRGV11, and the J gene call is absent. TRGV11 falls under the ORF class, with uncertain function. The CDR3 spans 16 amino acids, including both terminal residues. The CDR3 spells CTTVPAGGANYYKKLF.

By frequency in the sample, this clone is medium-sized. This specimen includes other DNA sequences encoding the same CDR3. This chain uses TRGV2 with TRGJ1 or TRGJ2. TCRdb supplies no J gene; here it was assigned by aligning the nucleotide sequence to germline. Losses at the gene ends were 0 bases for V and 10 bases for J; bases not matched to a gene: 3. The germline V gene encodes CDR1 EGSNGY and CDR2 YDSYNSKV. This CDR3 is 11 amino acids long. This CDR3 reads CATWDGLKKLF. The CDR3 nucleotides read TGTGCCACCTGGGACGGGCTGAAGAAACTCTTT.

This clone was seen repeatedly, ten times or more. This sequence joins TRGV9 and TRGJ1 or TRGJ2. TCRdb gives no J gene; it was assigned here by matching the DNA to germline. The CDR3 is made up of 13 amino acids. V trimming: 5 bases; J trimming: 6 bases; junction bases outside the gene matches: 10. From germline, CDR1 is GITISATS and CDR2 ISYDGTV (reference sequence). Here the CDR3 reads CALWVSGGYKKLF. DNA for the CDR3: TGTGCCTTGTGGGTGTCGGGGGGTTATAAGAAACTCTTT.

This clone has ten or more counts. The chain combines TRGV11 with TRGJP1. Assignment of the J gene here rests on matching the DNA to germline, because TCRdb gives none. TRGV11 is known as an ORF, though its function is uncertain. J was trimmed by 6 bases and V by 1 base; bases with no gene match: 14. CDR3 size: 18 residues. The chain's CDR3 is CACWIRHYMWVSGWFKIF. The CDR3 nucleotides read TGTGCCTGCTGGATTAGGCATTACATGTGGGTGTCTGGTTGGTTCAAGATATTT.

In its sample, this clone is medium-sized. This rearrangement joins TRGV2 to TRGJP2. The J gene, left out of TCRdb, was set here by checking the DNA against germline. In germline, CDR1 is EGSNGY, CDR2 YDSYNSKV. This CDR3 region has 19 residues. V lost 0 bases and J lost 0; bases outside the gene matches: 13. CDR3 protein: CATWDGPLQIYSSDWIKTF. The CDR3 nucleotides read TGTGCCACCTGGGACGGGCCCCTCCAAATATATAGTAGTGATTGGATCAAGACGTTT.

Judged by abundance, this clone is medium-sized. The chain combines TRGV4 with TRGJ1 or TRGJ2. TCRdb leaves out the J gene; it was filled in here by matching the DNA to germline. The CDR3 covers 15 residues. V lost 1 base, J lost 5 bases, and 11 bases stayed unmatched. Germline V CDR1 and CDR2: EGSTGY, YDSYTSSV. DNA for the CDR3: TGTGCCACCTGGGATGGCCCTCTCGGGAATTATAAGAAACTCTTT. Translating it yields CATWDGPLGNYKKLF.

This clone is labeled as medium-sized. The chain has TRGV10 and TRGJ1 or TRGJ2. TCRdb records no J gene; here it was assigned by comparing the DNA to germline. TRGV10 is given ORF status, its function remaining uncertain. The CDR3 sequence is 13 residues long. V shed 8 bases, J shed 3 bases, and the junction held 8 bases outside the gene matches. The CDR3 sequence: CAAWDQIYYKKLF. The CDR3 nucleotides are TGTGCTGCGTGGGATCAAATTTATTATAAGAAACTCTTT.

This clone is medium-sized by share. The DNA is omitted, as the CDR3 cannot be located on it reliably, and the CDR3 follows TCRdb's listing. The CDR3 spells CTTVPAGSTLNYYKKLF. The V gene is given as TRGV11, and no J gene call is available. TRGV11 qualifies as an ORF whose function is uncertain. The CDR3 totals 17 residues, both ends included.

This clone counts as medium-sized. The rearrangement uses TRGV2 and TRGJ1 or TRGJ2. TCRdb lists no J gene, so it was determined here by aligning the DNA to germline. J lost 4 bases, V lost 0 bases, and 6 bases had no gene match. This CDR3 region has 14 residues. CDR1 is EGSNGY, CDR2 YDSYNSKV, per germline. Here the CDR3 reads CATWDGRWYYKKLF. The CDR3 DNA is TGTGCCACCTGGGACGGGCGGTGGTATTATAAGAAACTCTTT.

This clone counts as medium-sized. Because the CDR3's place on the DNA is in doubt, the DNA is left out and the CDR3 is given as listed by TCRdb. The CDR3 loop is CTTVPAGSPGRSEPLCPNNYYKKLF. Here the V gene is TRGV11, but the J gene went uncalled. TRGV11 has ORF status, its function being uncertain. The CDR3 length equals 25 residues, ends included.

By its share, this clone is medium-sized. The chain couples TRGV11 to TRGJ1 or TRGJ2. The J gene is absent in TCRdb and was assigned here via DNA matching to germline. TRGV11 qualifies as an ORF whose function is uncertain. The trim removed 0 bases at V and 1 base at J, leaving 3 bases unmatched. This CDR3 is 15 amino acids long. The CDR3 coding sequence is TGTGCCTGCTGGATTAGGCACCAAAATTATTATAAGAAACTCTTT. Translating gives CACWIRHQNYYKKLF.

This chain joins TRGV9 and TRGJ1 or TRGJ2. Matching the DNA to germline supplied the J gene, which TCRdb does not give. With V trimmed by 3 bases and J by 0 bases, 8 bases remained unmatched. The CDR3 totals 15 residues. Germline values: CDR1 GITISATS, CDR2 ISYDGTV (reference sequence). Here the CDR3 reads CALWELAPNYYKKLF. The CDR3 DNA reads as TGTGCCTTGTGGGAGCTGGCCCCGAATTATTATAAGAAACTCTTT.

This clone is labeled medium-sized. This sequence joins TRGV9 and TRGJ1 or TRGJ2. Assignment of the J gene here rests on matching the DNA to germline, because TCRdb gives none. Germline CDR1 reads GITISATS; CDR2 reads ISYDGTV (reference sequence). Trimming removed 5 bases from V and 8 bases from J; junction bases left unmatched: 12. This CDR3 region has 13 residues. As DNA, the CDR3 is TGTGCCTTGTGGGCTGGGAGTCTTAATAAGAAACTCTTT. Protein product: CALWAGSLNKKLF.

This clone is medium-sized. V gene TRGV2 combines with J gene TRGJP2. The J gene is not listed in TCRdb, so it was assigned here from a DNA match to germline. The CDR3 contains 15 residues. Germline V CDR1 and CDR2: EGSNGY, YDSYNSKV. V shed 3 bases, J shed 1 base, and the junction held 5 bases outside the gene matches. The CDR3 protein is CATWDRASSDWIKTF. The CDR3 bases are TGTGCCACCTGGGACAGAGCTAGTAGTGATTGGATCAAGACGTTT.

This clone qualifies as medium-sized. Within the sample, other DNA sequences also encode this same CDR3. The rearrangement uses TRGV2 and TRGJ1 or TRGJ2. TCRdb is silent on the J gene; assignment here came from matching the DNA to germline. Germline CDR1 and CDR2: EGSNGY and YDSYNSKV. The ends lost 0 bases at V and 7 bases at J; junction bases unmatched: 3. This CDR3 contains 12 residues. CDR3 region: CATWDGRYKKLF. In DNA, the CDR3 is TGTGCCACCTGGGACGGGAGGTATAAGAAACTCTTT.

The J gene has no call, while the V gene is TRGV10. TRGV10 carries the ORF label, with uncertain function. CDR3 length equals 14 residues. The CDR3 DNA reads TGTGCTGCGTGGGATTATCCTCCCCCTTGTAAGAAGGTCTTT. Translation: CAAWDYPPPCKKVF.

This clone qualifies as medium-sized. Other DNA sequences of this sample code for an identical CDR3. This chain connects TRGV5 to TRGJ1 or TRGJ2. No J gene is reported in TCRdb; it was inferred here by comparing the DNA with germline. The ends lost 0 bases at V and 4 bases at J; junction bases unmatched: 3. The CDR3 is 13 residues long. Looked up from germline, CDR1 is VINAFY and CDR2 is YDVSNSKD. CDR3 nucleotide sequence: TGTGCCACCTGGGACAGGCGCTATTATAAGAAACTCTTT. It translates to CATWDRRYYKKLF.

By share of the sample, this clone is medium-sized. This chain's CDR3 is CAAPLICFNSKKLF. CDR3 nucleotides: TGTGCCGCACCTTTGATTTGCTTCAATAGCAAGAAACTCTTT. The rearrangement uses TRGV2 and TRGJ1 or TRGJ2. Matching the DNA to germline supplied the J gene, which TCRdb does not give. Germline CDR1 and CDR2: EGSNGY and YDSYNSKV. The CDR3 runs to 14 residues. Unmatched junction bases numbered 24, after V lost 12 bases and J lost 10 bases.

This clone was counted at least ten times. The same CDR3 arises from other DNA sequences in this sample as well. The rearrangement uses TRGV4 and TRGJ1 or TRGJ2. TCRdb does not report a J gene; here it was assigned by matching the DNA to germline references. The V gene end was trimmed by 0 bases and the J gene end by 5 bases; junction bases not matched to a gene: 4. The CDR3 is made up of 13 amino acids. CDR1 is EGSTGY and CDR2 is YDSYTSSV in the germline V gene. In DNA form, the CDR3 reads TGTGCCACCTGGGATGGGCTAAATTATAAGAAACTCTTT. As protein: CATWDGLNYKKLF.

Many counts were recorded for this clone. The chain links TRGV9 to TRGJ1 or TRGJ2. Matching the DNA to germline supplied the J gene, which TCRdb does not give. Trimming removed 2 bases from V and 0 bases from J; junction bases left unmatched: 16. The CDR3 covers 18 residues. From germline, CDR1 is GITISATS and CDR2 ISYDGTV (reference sequence). This CDR3 reads CALWEEKLPFSNYYKKLF. Here the CDR3 DNA reads TGTGCCTTGTGGGAGGAAAAATTACCCTTTTCGAATTATTATAAGAAACTCTTT.

This clone is medium-sized within its sample. The chain combines TRGV4 with TRGJ1 or TRGJ2. TCRdb leaves out the J gene; it was filled in here by matching the DNA to germline. The germline gives CDR1 EGSTGY, CDR2 YDSYTSSV. The CDR3 is 14 residues long. With 3 bases clipped from V and 5 bases from J, the junction kept 10 bases outside the gene matches. Written as DNA, the CDR3 is TGTGCCACCTGGGATAAGGGGGTGCATTATAAGAAACTCTTT. Its protein product is CATWDKGVHYKKLF.

This clone is medium-sized (0.01 to 0.1%). The CDR3 coding sequence is TGTGCCACCTGGGACCCAGGGAGGGGGAAACTCTTT. Translation: CATWDPGRGKLF. The chain is built from TRGV8 and TRGJ1 or TRGJ2. The J gene comes from matching the DNA to germline here; TCRdb lacks it. Germline loops: CDR1 VENAVY, CDR2 YDSYNSRV. The CDR3 length is 12 residues. With V trimmed by 4 bases and J by 12 bases, 12 bases remained unmatched.

This clone is classed as medium-sized. Relative to the germline gene, one junction end is altered; a read error may explain this. The chain uses TRGV2 and TRGJ1 or TRGJ2. The J gene, missing from TCRdb, was assigned here through DNA to germline matching. The CDR3 length is 13 residues. Germline loops: CDR1 EGSNGY, CDR2 YDSYNSKV. CDR3 sequence (DNA): TGTGCCATCTGGGACGGGCGGTCTTATAAGAAACTCTTT. As protein: CAIWDGRSYKKLF.

This clone is labeled as medium-sized (0.01 to 0.1%). This sequence joins TRGV4 and TRGJ1 or TRGJ2. TCRdb offers no J gene call, so here the DNA was matched to germline to obtain one. The V gene end was trimmed by 9 bases and the J gene end by 10 bases; junction bases not matched to a gene: 9. Looked up from germline, CDR1 is EGSTGY and CDR2 is YDSYTSSV. This CDR3 has 10 amino acids. As DNA, the CDR3 is TGTGCCACCCGATCAGTCAAGAAACTCTTT. Its translation is CATRSVKKLF.

This clone is classed as medium-sized (0.01 to 0.1%). The chain links TRGV2 to TRGJ1 or TRGJ2. TCRdb gives no J gene; it was assigned here by matching the DNA to germline. V dropped 2 bases and J dropped 5; count of bases not matched to a gene: 6. This CDR3 contains 13 residues. Germline CDR1 EGSNGY, CDR2 YDSYNSKV. This CDR3 is CATWDVPDYKKLF. DNA of the CDR3: TGTGCCACCTGGGACGTACCGGATTATAAGAAACTCTTT.